This is a list of T cell receptor beta chains from one sample in a study of CD8 T cells in ankylosing spondylitis. One entry per CDR3 protein, called by TCRdb with MiXCR from the 5' RACE reads. This sample has some 350,000 distinct CDR3 sequences; approximately 15% occur once, and the top ten carry about 1%. Sequencing input: blood, either unsorted or a sorted T cell fraction (not recorded which). The source of these receptors is a male donor with ankylosing spondylitis or in good health (not recorded which). The conserved cysteine and the conserved F or W are not part of the CDR3 here. Fields, in order: V gene, CDR3 protein.

TRBV5-1,ASSLEPGQGMDEQY
TRBV6-1,ASSRDRDFEGYT
TRBV5-5,ASQENSPLH
TRBV20-1,SASIGRDEQF
TRBV6-4,ASSDRGGGTEAF
TRBV4-2,ASSPSSETQY
TRBV6-1,ASKRQGWGESEAF
TRBV15,ATSRGGYGQPQH
TRBV2,ASQLEETQY
TRBV29-1,SVDGQNTGELF
TRBV5-1,ASSLDGLGTDTQY
TRBV18,ASSPPMSSYNEQF
TRBV12-3/TRBV12-4,ASSRTSGGHQETQY
TRBV12-3/TRBV12-4,ASSPGGLLAKNIQY
TRBV7-2,ASSLDAPPYNEQF
TRBV12-3/TRBV12-4,ASSLGEWRNTEAF
TRBV3-1,ASSQGNPTGELF
TRBV3-1,ASSGQVPSSGANVLT
TRBV25-1,ASSGGWTGELF
TRBV15,ATSRVNGPYEQY
TRBV7-9,ASSLEVWGTGGEQY
TRBV29-1,SVEGTGETQY
TRBV5-1,ASSLGSVFNYGYT
TRBV2,ASRQGSANSPLH
TRBV4-1,ASSQFPRDTEAF
TRBV29-1,SVDDRNIQY
TRBV6-5,ASSSPRTGGFATEAF
TRBV12-3/TRBV12-4,ASSLGPRETDTQY
TRBV12-3/TRBV12-4,ASGVSGSWRNEQF
TRBV5-1,ASSLTGDGGYT
TRBV12-3/TRBV12-4,ASQMGSFYEQY
TRBV11-2,ASSLAGGTEQF
TRBV5-1,ASSLAVGNTEAF
TRBV7-9,ASSTRQGLDTIY